Listed below are T cell receptor beta chains from one sample, sequenced in a study of blood T cell repertoires in COVID-19. Clones were sequenced by immunoSEQ multiplex PCR, and TCRdb holds only the in-frame ones, with some missing. The sample has more than 50,000 clones, approximately 90% seen once; the top ten hold approximately 4%. Sequencing was carried out using peripheral blood. Every receptor here comes from a human donor in a cohort sampled during active COVID-19. CDR3s include the opening cysteine and the closing phenylalanine or tryptophan. Each record gives: CDR3 DNA, CDR3 protein, CDR3 length, J gene, clone size, D gene, V gene. D genes are given only for firm matches. Clone size is given for some rows only: seen once, a few or many times, or a class if the clone is expanded.

CDR3 DNA: TGTGCCAGCAGGGGACTAGTGGGGTCCAATGAGCAGTTCTTC; CDR3 protein: CASRGLVGSNEQFF; CDR3 length: 14; J gene: TRBJ2-1; clone size: -; D gene: TRBD2; V gene: TRBV2
CDR3 DNA: TGTGCCAGCAACCGGGGGGCAGGAACTGAAGCTTTCTTT; CDR3 protein: CASNRGAGTEAFF; CDR3 length: 13; J gene: TRBJ1-1; clone size: -; D gene: -; V gene: TRBV28
CDR3 DNA: TGTGCCAGCGCGGGGACAGTTTGGGATGAAAAACTGTTTTTT; CDR3 protein: CASAGTVWDEKLFF; CDR3 length: 14; J gene: TRBJ1-4; clone size: once; D gene: TRBD1; V gene: TRBV2
CDR3 DNA: TGTGCCAGCAGCCCGGGGGTCCACGATGAGCAGTTCTTC; CDR3 protein: CASSPGVHDEQFF; CDR3 length: 13; J gene: TRBJ2-1; clone size: -; D gene: -; V gene: TRBV7-3
CDR3 DNA: TGTGCCAGCAGCTTAGTGGGCATGAACACTGAAGCTTTCTTT; CDR3 protein: CASSLVGMNTEAFF; CDR3 length: 14; J gene: TRBJ1-1; clone size: once; D gene: -; V gene: TRBV7-8
CDR3 DNA: TGTGCCTGGAACGCGGAATACGGCAATCAGCCCCAGCATTTT; CDR3 protein: CAWNAEYGNQPQHF; CDR3 length: 14; J gene: TRBJ1-5; clone size: -; D gene: -; V gene: TRBV30
CDR3 DNA: TGTGCCAGCAGCTCGCCTGCGGAGACAGGTGCCTACGAGCAGTACTTC; CDR3 protein: CASSSPAETGAYEQYF; CDR3 length: 16; J gene: TRBJ2-7; clone size: once; D gene: -; V gene: TRBV13
CDR3 DNA: TGTGCCAGCAGTGAACCCAGCAATACAGGTGGGGCTTTCTTT; CDR3 protein: CASSEPSNTGGAFF; CDR3 length: 14; J gene: TRBJ1-1; clone size: -; D gene: -; V gene: TRBV6-1
CDR3 DNA: TGTGCCAGCAGCCGCGACCCCCGCGGGAGGGCCGGCGGGGAGCTGTTTTTT; CDR3 protein: CASSRDPRGRAGGELFF; CDR3 length: 17; J gene: TRBJ2-2; clone size: -; D gene: TRBD2; V gene: TRBV11-2
CDR3 DNA: TGCGCCAGCAGCTCTTACTCGACCGGGACTAGCGGATACTCCTACAATGAGCAGTTCTTC; CDR3 protein: CASSSYSTGTSGYSYNEQFF; CDR3 length: 20; J gene: TRBJ2-1; clone size: -; D gene: TRBD2; V gene: TRBV5-1
CDR3 DNA: TGTGCCAGCTCACCACCGGGACAGCGAGAGACCCAGTACTTC; CDR3 protein: CASSPPGQRETQYF; CDR3 length: 14; J gene: TRBJ2-5; clone size: -; D gene: TRBD1; V gene: TRBV18
CDR3 DNA: TGTGCCAGCAGCTTGTTCCAGGGGTTGGACACCGGGGAGCTGTTTTTT; CDR3 protein: CASSLFQGLDTGELFF; CDR3 length: 16; J gene: TRBJ2-2; clone size: -; D gene: -; V gene: TRBV11-2
CDR3 DNA: TGCGCCAGCAGCCAAGGGCTTCAACAGGGGGATGGCTACACCTTC; CDR3 protein: CASSQGLQQGDGYTF; CDR3 length: 15; J gene: TRBJ1-2; clone size: -; D gene: TRBD1; V gene: TRBV4-3
CDR3 DNA: TGTGCCAGCAGCCAGTCTAGCCGACGGATAAGCACAGATACGCAGTATTTT; CDR3 protein: CASSQSSRRISTDTQYF; CDR3 length: 17; J gene: TRBJ2-3; clone size: -; D gene: -; V gene: TRBV4-2
CDR3 DNA: TGTGCCAGCACCCTTCTTCCCTCAGGGGGCCATCAGCCCCAGCATTTT; CDR3 protein: CASTLLPSGGHQPQHF; CDR3 length: 16; J gene: TRBJ1-5; clone size: -; D gene: TRBD1; V gene: TRBV28
CDR3 DNA: TGTGCCAGCAGCTCTTACTCTGGAAACACCATATATTTT; CDR3 protein: CASSSYSGNTIYF; CDR3 length: 13; J gene: TRBJ1-3; clone size: -; D gene: -; V gene: TRBV4-2
CDR3 DNA: TGTGCCACCAGTGATCACCATCCAGGAGTACAGGGGGCGGGCAATCAGCCCCAGCATTTT; CDR3 protein: CATSDHHPGVQGAGNQPQHF; CDR3 length: 20; J gene: TRBJ1-5; clone size: -; D gene: TRBD1; V gene: TRBV24-1
CDR3 DNA: TGTGCCAGCAGCCAAGACCTTTATGGGGACTACTACGAGCAGTACTTC; CDR3 protein: CASSQDLYGDYYEQYF; CDR3 length: 16; J gene: TRBJ2-7; clone size: once; D gene: TRBD2; V gene: TRBV4-2
CDR3 DNA: TGCGCCAGCAGCCAACGGGGGGGCGGTTTAGTTGGGCAGTTCTTC; CDR3 protein: CASSQRGGGLVGQFF; CDR3 length: 15; J gene: TRBJ2-1; clone size: -; D gene: TRBD2; V gene: TRBV4-3
CDR3 DNA: TGTGCCACCAGCAGAGCGGGACTAGCGGCATACAATGAGCAGTTCTTC; CDR3 protein: CATSRAGLAAYNEQFF; CDR3 length: 16; J gene: TRBJ2-1; clone size: -; D gene: TRBD2; V gene: TRBV15
CDR3 DNA: TGTGCCAGCAGTGAAGGTCTTAAGCTCTACGAGCAGTACTTC; CDR3 protein: CASSEGLKLYEQYF; CDR3 length: 14; J gene: TRBJ2-7; clone size: -; D gene: -; V gene: TRBV2
CDR3 DNA: TGCGCCAGCAGTCGGGACAGGCAAGAGACCCAGTACTTC; CDR3 protein: CASSRDRQETQYF; CDR3 length: 13; J gene: TRBJ2-5; clone size: once; D gene: TRBD1; V gene: TRBV4-3
CDR3 DNA: TGTGCCTGGAAACAGGGAACCTCTGGAAACACCATATATTTT; CDR3 protein: CAWKQGTSGNTIYF; CDR3 length: 14; J gene: TRBJ1-3; clone size: -; D gene: -; V gene: TRBV30
CDR3 DNA: TGTGCCAGCAGTGAACCTCGGACAGTTAGGGCAACTTTCGCTGGAAACACCATATATTTT; CDR3 protein: CASSEPRTVRATFAGNTIYF; CDR3 length: 20; J gene: TRBJ1-3; clone size: -; D gene: -; V gene: TRBV2
CDR3 DNA: TGTGCCAGCAGCCAAGATCCCGTTAGACAGGGTTACTATGGCTACACCTTC; CDR3 protein: CASSQDPVRQGYYGYTF; CDR3 length: 17; J gene: TRBJ1-2; clone size: -; D gene: TRBD1; V gene: TRBV3-1/TRBV3-2
CDR3 DNA: TGCGCCAGCAGCCAAGTAACACAGGTCTCCTACGAGCAGTACTTC; CDR3 protein: CASSQVTQVSYEQYF; CDR3 length: 15; J gene: TRBJ2-7; clone size: -; D gene: -; V gene: TRBV4-1
CDR3 DNA: TGTGCCAGCAGCCATACTTCCTACAATGAGCAGTTCTTC; CDR3 protein: CASSHTSYNEQFF; CDR3 length: 13; J gene: TRBJ2-1; clone size: -; D gene: -; V gene: TRBV3-1/TRBV3-2
CDR3 DNA: TGTGCCAGCAGCGTAGGGGGGCCAGGGAGTATCACAGATACGCAGTATTTT; CDR3 protein: CASSVGGPGSITDTQYF; CDR3 length: 17; J gene: TRBJ2-3; clone size: -; D gene: -; V gene: TRBV9
CDR3 DNA: TGTGCCAGCAGCAAAACAGGGGGCGGCTATGGCTACACCTTC; CDR3 protein: CASSKTGGGYGYTF; CDR3 length: 14; J gene: TRBJ1-2; clone size: -; D gene: TRBD1; V gene: TRBV7-9
CDR3 DNA: TGTGCCAGCAGCGCGGGACTAATGGATGAGCAGTTCTTC; CDR3 protein: CASSAGLMDEQFF; CDR3 length: 13; J gene: TRBJ2-1; clone size: -; D gene: TRBD2; V gene: TRBV11-3
CDR3 DNA: TGTGCCAGCAGCTTCCTTAGCGGGGAAAGACCTGGGCAGTTCTTC; CDR3 protein: CASSFLSGERPGQFF; CDR3 length: 15; J gene: TRBJ2-1; clone size: -; D gene: TRBD2; V gene: TRBV7-9
CDR3 DNA: TGTGCCACCAGCAGCGGGGCGGGATCGCATTCACCCCTCCACTTT; CDR3 protein: CATSSGAGSHSPLHF; CDR3 length: 15; J gene: TRBJ1-6; clone size: -; D gene: -; V gene: TRBV15
CDR3 DNA: TGTGCCAGTAGCCCCTATTCCACTAGCTCCTACGAGCAGTACTTC; CDR3 protein: CASSPYSTSSYEQYF; CDR3 length: 15; J gene: TRBJ2-7; clone size: -; D gene: -; V gene: TRBV19
CDR3 DNA: TGTGCCAGCAGTTATCAGGGATTAAACTACGAGCAGTACTTC; CDR3 protein: CASSYQGLNYEQYF; CDR3 length: 14; J gene: TRBJ2-7; clone size: -; D gene: -; V gene: TRBV27
CDR3 DNA: TGTGCCAGCAGTGACCCGGGGAATCAGCCCCAGCATTTT; CDR3 protein: CASSDPGNQPQHF; CDR3 length: 13; J gene: TRBJ1-5; clone size: -; D gene: -; V gene: TRBV6-2/TRBV6-3
CDR3 DNA: TGTGCCAGCAGCCAAGATATAGACAATGAGCAGTTCTTC; CDR3 protein: CASSQDIDNEQFF; CDR3 length: 13; J gene: TRBJ2-1; clone size: -; D gene: -; V gene: TRBV3-1/TRBV3-2
CDR3 DNA: TGTGCCAGTAGTATAAGAGGACCGACTATCTCCTACAATGAGCAGTTCTTC; CDR3 protein: CASSIRGPTISYNEQFF; CDR3 length: 17; J gene: TRBJ2-1; clone size: -; D gene: -; V gene: TRBV19
CDR3 DNA: TGTGCCAGCAGTTTCGCAGGCCTCTACGAGCAGTACTTC; CDR3 protein: CASSFAGLYEQYF; CDR3 length: 13; J gene: TRBJ2-7; clone size: -; D gene: -; V gene: TRBV12-3/TRBV12-4
CDR3 DNA: TGTGCCAGCAGTTTAGGGACTAGCGGGAGTAATGAGCAGTTCTTC; CDR3 protein: CASSLGTSGSNEQFF; CDR3 length: 15; J gene: TRBJ2-1; clone size: -; D gene: TRBD2; V gene: TRBV28
CDR3 DNA: TGTGCCAGCAGCTTGGGGGTAGCGGGGCCACCCTACGAGCAGTACTTC; CDR3 protein: CASSLGVAGPPYEQYF; CDR3 length: 16; J gene: TRBJ2-7; clone size: -; D gene: TRBD2; V gene: TRBV5-4
CDR3 DNA: TGTGCCAGCAGGGAGTCCCTTTCCCGCACAGATACGCAGTATTTT; CDR3 protein: CASRESLSRTDTQYF; CDR3 length: 15; J gene: TRBJ2-3; clone size: -; D gene: -; V gene: TRBV2
CDR3 DNA: TGCGCCAGCAGCCAAGATCGACTAGTAGGGATCGATGAGCAGTTCTTC; CDR3 protein: CASSQDRLVGIDEQFF; CDR3 length: 16; J gene: TRBJ2-1; clone size: -; D gene: -; V gene: TRBV4-1